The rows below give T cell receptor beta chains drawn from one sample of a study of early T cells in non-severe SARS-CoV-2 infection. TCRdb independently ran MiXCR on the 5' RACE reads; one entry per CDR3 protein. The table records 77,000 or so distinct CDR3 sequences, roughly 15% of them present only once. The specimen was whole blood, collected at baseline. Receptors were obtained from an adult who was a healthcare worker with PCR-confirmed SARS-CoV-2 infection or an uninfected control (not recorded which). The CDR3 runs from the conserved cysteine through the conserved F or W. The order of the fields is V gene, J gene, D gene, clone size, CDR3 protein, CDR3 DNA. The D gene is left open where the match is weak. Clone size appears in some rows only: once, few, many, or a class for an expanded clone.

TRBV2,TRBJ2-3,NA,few,CASSRASSTDTQYF,TGTGCCAGCAGCAGAGCTAGCAGCACAGATACGCAGTATTTT
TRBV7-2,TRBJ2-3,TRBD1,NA,CASSLGGHRGQYF,TGTGCCAGCAGCTTAGGCGGGCACAGGGGGCAGTATTTT
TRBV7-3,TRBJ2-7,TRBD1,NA,CASSRTGAYEQYF,TGTGCCAGCAGCAGGACAGGGGCCTACGAGCAGTACTTC
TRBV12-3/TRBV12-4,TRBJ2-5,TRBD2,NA,CASSFSRTSVLYQETQYF,TGTGCCAGCAGTTTTTCAAGGACTAGCGTGCTGTACCAAGAAACCCAGTACTTC
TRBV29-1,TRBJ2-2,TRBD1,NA,CSVASLDRGNTGELFF,TGCAGCGTCGCCTCCCTGGACAGGGGTAACACCGGGGAGCTGTTTTTT
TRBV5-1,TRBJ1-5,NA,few,CASSLEGQGQPQHF,TGCGCCAGCAGCTTGGAGGGGCAGGGGCAGCCCCAGCATTTT
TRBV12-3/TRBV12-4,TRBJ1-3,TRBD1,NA,CASTATGGRGNTIYF,TGTGCCAGCACCGCGACAGGGGGCAGGGGAAACACCATATATTTT
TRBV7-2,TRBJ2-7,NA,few,CASSTQVLGYEQYF,TGTGCCAGCAGCACCCAGGTGCTTGGGTACGAGCAGTACTTC
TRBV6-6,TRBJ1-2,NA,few,CASTPDSYGYTF,TGTGCCAGCACTCCGGACAGTTATGGCTACACCTTC
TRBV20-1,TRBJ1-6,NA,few,CSARVNNSPLHF,TGCAGTGCTAGAGTAAATAATTCACCCCTCCACTTT
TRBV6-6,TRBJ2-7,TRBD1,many,CASRRDRPGYEQYF,TGTGCCAGCAGACGGGACAGGCCGGGCTACGAGCAGTACTTC
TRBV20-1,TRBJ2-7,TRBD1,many,CSARDPGQGPFEQYF,TGCAGTGCTAGAGATCCGGGACAGGGGCCTTTTGAGCAGTACTTC
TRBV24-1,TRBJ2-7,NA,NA,CATSANDGAYEQYF,TGTGCCACCAGTGCCAACGACGGAGCCTACGAGCAGTACTTC
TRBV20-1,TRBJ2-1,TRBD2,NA,CSARDRGDPYNEQFF,TGCAGTGCTAGAGATCGGGGGGACCCCTACAATGAGCAGTTCTTC
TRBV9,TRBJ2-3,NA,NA,CASSEMSGTQYF,TGTGCCAGCAGCGAAATGTCGGGTACGCAGTATTTT
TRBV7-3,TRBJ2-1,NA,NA,CASSSGAGEDNEQFF,TGTGCCAGCAGTTCAGGGGCGGGAGAGGACAATGAGCAGTTCTTC
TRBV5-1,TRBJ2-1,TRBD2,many,CASSTKLAGDHNEQFF,TGCGCCAGCAGTACCAAACTAGCGGGAGATCACAATGAGCAGTTCTTC
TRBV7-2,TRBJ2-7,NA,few,CASSPRGSSYEQYF,TGTGCCAGCAGTCCCCGCGGGTCCTCCTACGAGCAGTACTTC
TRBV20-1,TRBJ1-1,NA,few,CSAREGAFYEAFF,TGCAGTGCTAGAGAGGGGGCTTTCTATGAAGCTTTCTTT
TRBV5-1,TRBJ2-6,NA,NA,CASSLTASGANVLTF,TGCGCCAGCAGCTTAACCGCGTCGGGGGCCAACGTCCTGACTTTC
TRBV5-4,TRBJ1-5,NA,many,CASSLSPGGLHQPQHF,TGTGCCAGCAGCTTGTCTCCCGGCGGTTTACATCAGCCCCAGCATTTT
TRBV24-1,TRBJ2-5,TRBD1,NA,CATSDSAGTGETQYF,TGTGCCACCAGTGATTCCGCCGGGACAGGGGAGACCCAGTACTTC
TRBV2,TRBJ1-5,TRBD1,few,CASSGTGPNQPQHF,TGTGCCAGCAGTGGGACAGGGCCGAATCAGCCCCAGCATTTT
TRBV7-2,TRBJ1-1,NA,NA,CASSPRRVDTEAFF,TGTGCCAGCAGCCCGCGCAGGGTGGACACTGAAGCTTTCTTT
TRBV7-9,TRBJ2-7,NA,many,CASSLVGNYYEQYF,TGTGCCAGCAGCTTGGTAGGTAACTACTACGAGCAGTACTTC
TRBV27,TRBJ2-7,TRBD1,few,CASSATGTPYEQYF,TGTGCCAGCAGCGCGACAGGGACCCCCTACGAGCAGTACTTC
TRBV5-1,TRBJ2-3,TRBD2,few,CASSVGLAGGPAKDTQYF,TGCGCCAGCAGCGTCGGACTAGCGGGAGGCCCTGCGAAAGATACGCAGTATTTT
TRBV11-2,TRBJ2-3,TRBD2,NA,CASSPGGSPSTDTQYF,TGTGCCAGCAGCCCCGGCGGGAGCCCTAGCACAGATACGCAGTATTTT
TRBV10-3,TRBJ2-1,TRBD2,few,CAISEPLKSTSGRLNEQFF,TGTGCCATCAGTGAGCCGCTTAAGTCAACTAGCGGGAGGTTGAATGAGCAGTTCTTC
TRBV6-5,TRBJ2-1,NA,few,CASRNLYNEQFF,TGTGCCAGCAGGAACCTTTACAATGAGCAGTTCTTC
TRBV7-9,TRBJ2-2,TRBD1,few,CASSYTLQGARVTGELFF,TGTGCCAGCAGCTATACCCTACAGGGGGCGCGGGTCACCGGGGAGCTGTTTTTT
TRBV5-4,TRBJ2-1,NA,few,CASSLAAAGGDNEQFF,TGTGCCAGCAGCTTGGCCGCGGCAGGGGGGGACAATGAGCAGTTCTTC
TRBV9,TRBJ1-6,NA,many,CASSTENLDNSPLHF,TGTGCCAGCAGCACAGAGAATTTGGACAATTCACCCCTCCACTTT
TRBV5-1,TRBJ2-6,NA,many,CASSSSPAVSSGANVLTF,TGCGCCAGCAGCTCCAGCCCAGCGGTTAGCTCTGGGGCCAACGTCCTGACTTTC
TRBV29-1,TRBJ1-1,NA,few,CSVLSETEAFF,TGCAGCGTCCTCTCCGAGACTGAAGCTTTCTTT
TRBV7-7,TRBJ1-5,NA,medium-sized,CASSLTQPQHF,TGTGCCAGCAGCTTGACTCAGCCCCAGCATTTT
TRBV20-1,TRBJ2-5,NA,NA,CSARDNQETQYF,TGCAGTGCTAGAGACAACCAAGAGACCCAGTACTTC
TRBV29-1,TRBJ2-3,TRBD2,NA,CSVENPHRASGRTDTQYF,TGCAGCGTTGAAAACCCGCATAGGGCTAGCGGGAGAACAGATACGCAGTATTTT
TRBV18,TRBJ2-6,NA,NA,CASSPGFTSGANVLTF,TGTGCCAGCTCACCGGGTTTCACCTCTGGGGCCAACGTCCTGACTTTC
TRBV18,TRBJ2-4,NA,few,CASSPPGYRNIQYF,TGTGCCAGCTCACCACCGGGATACCGGAACATTCAGTACTTC
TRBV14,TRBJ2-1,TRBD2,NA,CASSLSSGSSYNEQFF,TGTGCCAGCAGCCTTTCTAGCGGAAGCTCCTACAATGAGCAGTTCTTC
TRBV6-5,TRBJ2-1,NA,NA,CASSSLDSTTGNEQFF,TGTGCCAGCAGTTCCCTGGACTCGACAACGGGCAATGAGCAGTTCTTC
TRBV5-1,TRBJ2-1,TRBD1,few,CASSPGGQGYNEQFF,TGCGCCAGCAGCCCTGGGGGACAGGGTTACAATGAGCAGTTCTTC
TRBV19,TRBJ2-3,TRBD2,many,CASSETSGSTDTQYF,TGTGCCAGTAGCGAGACTAGCGGAAGCACAGATACGCAGTATTTT
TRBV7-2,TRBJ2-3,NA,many,CASSVWAGLTDTQYF,TGTGCCAGCAGCGTCTGGGCGGGCCTCACAGATACGCAGTATTTT
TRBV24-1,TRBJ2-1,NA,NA,CATSDLQGAHNEQFF,TGTGCCACCAGTGATTTGCAAGGAGCTCACAATGAGCAGTTCTTC
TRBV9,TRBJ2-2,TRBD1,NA,CASSAKTWTGNTGELFF,TGTGCCAGCAGCGCGAAAACCTGGACAGGGAACACCGGGGAGCTGTTTTTT
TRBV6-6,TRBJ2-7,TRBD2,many,CASSNNFGLAGIVYF,TGTGCCAGCAGCAATAACTTCGGACTAGCGGGTATAGTGTACTTC
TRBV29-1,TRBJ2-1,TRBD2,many,CSVAGLAGNEQFF,TGCAGCGTTGCCGGACTAGCGGGCAATGAGCAGTTCTTC
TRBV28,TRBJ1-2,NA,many,CASSLGSDYGYTF,TGTGCCAGCAGTTTGGGGTCTGACTATGGCTACACCTTC
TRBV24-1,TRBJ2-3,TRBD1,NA,CATSGQVSSTDTQYF,TGTGCCACCTCGGGACAGGTGTCTAGCACAGATACGCAGTATTTT
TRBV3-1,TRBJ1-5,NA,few,CASSQARSQPQHF,TGTGCCAGCAGCCAGGCGCGGAGTCAGCCCCAGCATTTT
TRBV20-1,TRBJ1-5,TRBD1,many,CSAPPPGTGGNQPQHF,TGCAGTGCTCCGCCGCCCGGGACAGGAGGCAATCAGCCCCAGCATTTT
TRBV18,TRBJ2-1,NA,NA,CASSPIQGAREEQFF,TGTGCCAGCTCACCAATTCAAGGAGCCCGTGAGGAGCAGTTCTTC
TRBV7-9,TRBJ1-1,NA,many,CASSGPPWGQNTEAFF,TGTGCCAGCAGCGGACCACCCTGGGGGCAAAACACTGAAGCTTTCTTT